This T cell receptor beta chain was observed in a study of CD8+ T cells in alopecia areata. The CDR3 totals 18 residues. Germline CDR1 reads SQVTM; CDR2 reads ANQGSEA. After removal of 1 base from V and 4 bases from J, the junction contained 15 bases not matched to a gene. Extracted RNA was reverse transcribed, and the resulting cDNA served as sequencing template. The assay was immunoSEQ multiplex PCR, and TCRdb's table has in-frame clones only and misses some. Among roughly 30,000 clones, less than 65% were seen once, and the ten largest hold roughly 18%. This chain links TRBV29-1 with TRBJ2-7; 11 bases are shared with TRBD2. The sequenced sample was NKG2D-high CD8+ T cells sorted from blood. The TCR comes from a human donor with alopecia areata. The CDR3 coding sequence is TGCAGCGTTGAAGGGACTAGCGGGCCAAACTCGAACGGATACGAGCAGTACTTC. Its protein product is CSVEGTSGPNSNGYEQYF.